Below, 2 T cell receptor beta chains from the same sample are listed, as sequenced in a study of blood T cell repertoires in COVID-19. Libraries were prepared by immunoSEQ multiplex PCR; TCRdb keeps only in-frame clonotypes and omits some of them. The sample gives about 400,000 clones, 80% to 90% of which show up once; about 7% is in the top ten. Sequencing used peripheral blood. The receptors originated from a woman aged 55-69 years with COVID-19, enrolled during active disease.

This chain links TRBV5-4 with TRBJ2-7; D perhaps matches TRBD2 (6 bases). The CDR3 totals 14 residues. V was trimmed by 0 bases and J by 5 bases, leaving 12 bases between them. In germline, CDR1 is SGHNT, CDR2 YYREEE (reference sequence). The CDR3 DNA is TGTGCCAGCAGCTTGGCCGGGCGGGGCCACGAGCAGTACTTC. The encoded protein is CASSLAGRGHEQYF.

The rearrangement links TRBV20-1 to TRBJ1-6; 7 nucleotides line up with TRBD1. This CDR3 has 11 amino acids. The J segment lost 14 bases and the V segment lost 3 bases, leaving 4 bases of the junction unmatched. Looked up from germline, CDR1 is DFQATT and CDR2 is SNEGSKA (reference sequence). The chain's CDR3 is CSARDGTALHF. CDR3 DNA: TGCAGTGCTAGGGACGGGACAGCCCTCCACTTT.